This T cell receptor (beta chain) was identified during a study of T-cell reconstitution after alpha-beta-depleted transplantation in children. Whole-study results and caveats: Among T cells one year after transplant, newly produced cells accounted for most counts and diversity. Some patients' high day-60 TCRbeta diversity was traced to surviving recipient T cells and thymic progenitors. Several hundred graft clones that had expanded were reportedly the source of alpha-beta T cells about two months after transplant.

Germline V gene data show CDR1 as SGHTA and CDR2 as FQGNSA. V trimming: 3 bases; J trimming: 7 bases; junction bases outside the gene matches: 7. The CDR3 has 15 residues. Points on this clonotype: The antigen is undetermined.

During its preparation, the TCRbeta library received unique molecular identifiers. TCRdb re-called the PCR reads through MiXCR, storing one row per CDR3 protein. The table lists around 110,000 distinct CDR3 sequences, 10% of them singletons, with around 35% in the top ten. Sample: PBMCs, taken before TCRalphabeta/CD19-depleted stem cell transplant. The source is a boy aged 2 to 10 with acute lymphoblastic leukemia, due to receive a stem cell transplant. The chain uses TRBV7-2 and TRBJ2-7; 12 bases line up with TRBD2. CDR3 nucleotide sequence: TGTGCCAGCAGCTTGCCCCGGACTAGCGGGAAGGAGCAGTACTTC. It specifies CASSLPRTSGKEQYF.